This paragraph reports one TCR beta chain. Its antigen is unknown. V lost 7 bases to trimming and J lost 5 bases, with 12 bases between them. This CDR3 spans 13 amino acids. CDR1 is MNHEY, CDR2 SMNVEV, per germline (reference sequence). These data come from a study of cytomegalovirus exposure and HLA in healthy donors. Regarding the study as a whole: The finding came from a later analysis; first-cohort TCR clusters tended to co-occur in the roughly 110 validation repertoires. Some public TCRs appeared in many individuals, while most sequences were rare.

The protocol was immunoSEQ multiplex PCR, while the TCRdb copy is restricted to in-frame clones and leaves out a portion. The sample consists of over 120,000 clones, 87% of them appearing once. This sequence originates from a man aged 18 to 35 in good health and CMV-seropositive. V is TRBV27 and J is TRBJ1-5, with D perhaps matching TRBD1 (6 bases). Sequenced material: PBMCs. This CDR3 is CASIGTRDQPQHF. For the CDR3, the DNA is TGTGCCAGCATTGGGACACGAGATCAGCCCCAGCATTTT.